This entry is about one TCR beta chain. Its antigen is still unknown. Germline V gives CDR1 SGHRS, CDR2 YFSETQ. Trimming left V 0 bases short and J 4 bases short, with 13 bases between. The CDR3 loop spans 15 amino acids. The sample originates from a study of T cell clones after liver transplantation. Study in general: Samples came from ITN030ST, which attempted immunosuppression withdrawal within 2 years of liver transplantation. Pre-transplant mixed lymphocyte reactions yielded third-party-reactive TCRbeta sequences as comparators for graft-donor-reactive sequences. Standard immunosuppression, with no induction, continued until 12-24 months after transplant. The study's findings and limits: A larger donor-reactive than third-party decline suggested partial antigen-specific deletion.

The data were produced by immunoSEQ multiplex PCR, yet TCRdb's version contains in-frame clones alone and is incomplete. The repertoire holds approximately 5,800 clones, with 65% to 85% as singletons. This chain links TRBV5-1 with TRBJ1-2; a weak D match, TRBD1 (5 bases). The origin of this receptor is a human donor who received a liver transplant. This sample comprised CD8+ T cells from blood, obtained before liver transplant. CDR3 protein: CASSLDEGSSYGYTF. The DNA for the CDR3 is TGCGCCAGCAGCTTGGACGAGGGGTCCTCCTATGGCTACACCTTC.